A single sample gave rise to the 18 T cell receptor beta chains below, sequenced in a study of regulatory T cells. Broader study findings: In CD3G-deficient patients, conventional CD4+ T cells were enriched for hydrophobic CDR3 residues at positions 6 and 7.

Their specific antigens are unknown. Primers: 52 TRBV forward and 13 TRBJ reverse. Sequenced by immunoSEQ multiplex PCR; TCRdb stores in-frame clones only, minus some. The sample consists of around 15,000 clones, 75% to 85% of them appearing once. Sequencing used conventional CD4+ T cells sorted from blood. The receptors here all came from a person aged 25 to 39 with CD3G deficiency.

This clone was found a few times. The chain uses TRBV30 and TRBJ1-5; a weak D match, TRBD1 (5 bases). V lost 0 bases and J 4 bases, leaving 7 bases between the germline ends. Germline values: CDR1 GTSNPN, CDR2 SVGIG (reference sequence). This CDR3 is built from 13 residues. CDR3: CAWSVGGNQPQHF. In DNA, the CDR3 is TGTGCCTGGAGTGTTGGGGGAAATCAGCCCCAGCATTTT.

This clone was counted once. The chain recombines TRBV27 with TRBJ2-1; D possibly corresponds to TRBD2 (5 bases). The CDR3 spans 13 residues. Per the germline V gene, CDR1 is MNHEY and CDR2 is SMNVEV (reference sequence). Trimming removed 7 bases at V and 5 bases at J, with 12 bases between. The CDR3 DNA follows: TGTGCCAGCAAGGTCCACGGGAACAATGAGCAGTTCTTC. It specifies CASKVHGNNEQFF.

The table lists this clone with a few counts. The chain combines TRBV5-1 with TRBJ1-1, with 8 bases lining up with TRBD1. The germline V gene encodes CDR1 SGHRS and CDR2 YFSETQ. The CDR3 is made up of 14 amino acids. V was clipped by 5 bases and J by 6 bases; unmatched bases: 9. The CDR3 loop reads CASRRDGQGAEAFF. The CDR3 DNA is TGCGCCAGCAGGCGAGACGGACAGGGCGCTGAAGCTTTCTTT.

CDR3 sequence (DNA): TGTGCCAGCATGCCAGGGCATAATTCACCCCTCCACTTT. This gives the protein CASMPGHNSPLHF. The V call is TRBV6-1, the J call TRBJ1-6, with D possibly TRBD1 on 5 matching bases. The CDR3 spans 13 residues. Germline assignment: CDR1 MNHNS and CDR2 SASEGT. Trimming left V 7 bases short and J 5 bases short, with 9 bases between.

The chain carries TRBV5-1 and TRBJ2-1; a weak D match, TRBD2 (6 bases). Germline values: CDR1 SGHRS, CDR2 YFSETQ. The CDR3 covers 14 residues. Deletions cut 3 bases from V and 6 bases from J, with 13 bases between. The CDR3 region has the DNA TGCGCCAGCAGCTGGTTTGGGGAGGCCAATGAGCAGTTCTTC. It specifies CASSWFGEANEQFF. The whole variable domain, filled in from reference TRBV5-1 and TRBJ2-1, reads KAGVTQTPRYLIKTRGQQVTLSCSPISGHRSVSWYQQTPGQGLQFLFEYFSETQRNKGNFPGRFSGRQFSNSRSEMNVSTLELGDSALYLCASSWFGEANEQFFGPGTRLTVL.

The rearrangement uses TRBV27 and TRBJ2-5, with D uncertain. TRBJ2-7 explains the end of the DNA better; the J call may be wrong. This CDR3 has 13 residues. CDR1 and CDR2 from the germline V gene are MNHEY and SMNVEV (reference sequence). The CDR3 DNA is TGTGCCAGCAGCGCTCTAGGCTCCTACGAGCAGTACTTC. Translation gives CASSALGSYEQYF.

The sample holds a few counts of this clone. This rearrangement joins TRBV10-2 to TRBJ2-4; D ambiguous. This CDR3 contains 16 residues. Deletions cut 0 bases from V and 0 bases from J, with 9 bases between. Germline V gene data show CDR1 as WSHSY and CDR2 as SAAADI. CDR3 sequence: CASSESRSRAKNIQYF. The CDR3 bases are TGCGCCAGCAGTGAGTCGAGGTCCAGAGCCAAAAACATTCAGTACTTC.

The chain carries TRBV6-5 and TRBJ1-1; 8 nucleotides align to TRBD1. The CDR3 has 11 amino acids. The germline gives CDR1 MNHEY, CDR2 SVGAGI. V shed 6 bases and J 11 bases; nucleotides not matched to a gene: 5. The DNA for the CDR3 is TGTGCCAGCAGCCGGACAGGGAAGGCTTTCTTT. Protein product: CASSRTGKAFF.

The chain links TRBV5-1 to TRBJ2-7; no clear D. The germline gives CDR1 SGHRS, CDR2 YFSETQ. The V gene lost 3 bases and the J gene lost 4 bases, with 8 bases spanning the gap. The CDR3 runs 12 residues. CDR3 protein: CASSSQGYEQYF. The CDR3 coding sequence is TGCGCCAGCAGCTCCCAAGGATACGAGCAGTACTTC.

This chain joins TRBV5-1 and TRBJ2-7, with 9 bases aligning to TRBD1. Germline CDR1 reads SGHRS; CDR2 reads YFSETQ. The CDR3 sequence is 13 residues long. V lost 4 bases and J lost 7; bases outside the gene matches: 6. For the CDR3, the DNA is TGCGCCAGCAGCCCTCGGACAGGGGAGGAGCAGTACTTC. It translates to CASSPRTGEEQYF.

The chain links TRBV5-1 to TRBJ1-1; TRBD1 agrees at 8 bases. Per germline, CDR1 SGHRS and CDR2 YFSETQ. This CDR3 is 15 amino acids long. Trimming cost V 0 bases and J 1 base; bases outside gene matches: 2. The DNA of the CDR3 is TGCGCCAGCAGCTTGGATGACAGGGGGAACACTGAAGCTTTCTTT. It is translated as CASSLDDRGNTEAFF.

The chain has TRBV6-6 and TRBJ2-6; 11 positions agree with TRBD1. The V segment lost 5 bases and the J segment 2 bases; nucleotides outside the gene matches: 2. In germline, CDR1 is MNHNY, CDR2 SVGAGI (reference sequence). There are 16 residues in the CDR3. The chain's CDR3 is CASSRDRGTGANVLTF. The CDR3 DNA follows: TGTGCCAGCAGTCGGGACAGGGGGACTGGGGCCAACGTCCTGACTTTC.

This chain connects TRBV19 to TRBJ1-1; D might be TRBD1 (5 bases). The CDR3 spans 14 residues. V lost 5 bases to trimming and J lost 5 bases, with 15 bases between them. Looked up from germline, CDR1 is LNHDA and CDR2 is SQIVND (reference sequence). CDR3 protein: CASSETARRTEAFF. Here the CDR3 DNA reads TGTGCCAGTAGTGAGACAGCCCGGAGGACTGAAGCTTTCTTT. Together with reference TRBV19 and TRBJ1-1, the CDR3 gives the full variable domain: DGGITQSPKYLFRKEGQNVTLSCEQNLNHDAMYWYRQDPGQGLRLIYYSQIVNDFQKGDIAEGYSVSREKKESFPLTVTSAQKNPTAFYLCASSETARRTEAFFGQGTRLTVV.

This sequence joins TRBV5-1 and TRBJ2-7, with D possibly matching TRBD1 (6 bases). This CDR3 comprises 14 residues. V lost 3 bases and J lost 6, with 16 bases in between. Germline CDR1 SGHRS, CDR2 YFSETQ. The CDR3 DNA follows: TGCGCCAGCAGCTCCGGACAGCCGATGGGCGAGCAGTACTTC. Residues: CASSSGQPMGEQYF.

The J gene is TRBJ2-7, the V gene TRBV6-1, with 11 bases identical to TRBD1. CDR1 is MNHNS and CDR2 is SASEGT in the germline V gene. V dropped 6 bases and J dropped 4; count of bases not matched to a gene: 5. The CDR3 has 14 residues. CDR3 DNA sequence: TGTGCCAGCAGCAGGACAGGGGGCTTGTACGAGCAGTACTTC. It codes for CASSRTGGLYEQYF.

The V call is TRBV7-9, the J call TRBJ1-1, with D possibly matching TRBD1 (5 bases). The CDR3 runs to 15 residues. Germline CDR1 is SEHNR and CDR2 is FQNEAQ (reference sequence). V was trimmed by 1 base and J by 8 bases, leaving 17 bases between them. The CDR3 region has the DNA TGTGCCAGCAGCTTAGGTGTGACAGAGCCCCTAGAAGCTTTCTTT. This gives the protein CASSLGVTEPLEAFF.

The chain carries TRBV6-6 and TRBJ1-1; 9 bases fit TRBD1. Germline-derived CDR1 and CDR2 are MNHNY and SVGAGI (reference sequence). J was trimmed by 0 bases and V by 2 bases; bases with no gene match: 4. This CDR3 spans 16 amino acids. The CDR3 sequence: CASSYATGGMNTEAFF. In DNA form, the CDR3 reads TGTGCCAGCAGTTACGCCACAGGGGGCATGAACACTGAAGCTTTCTTT.

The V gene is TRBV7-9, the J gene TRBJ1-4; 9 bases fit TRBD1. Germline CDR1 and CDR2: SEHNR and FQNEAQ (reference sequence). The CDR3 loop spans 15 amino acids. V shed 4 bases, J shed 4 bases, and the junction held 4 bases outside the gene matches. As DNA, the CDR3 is TGTGCCAGCAGCTCGGGACAGGGCCTTAATGAAAAACTGTTTTTT. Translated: CASSSGQGLNEKLFF.